This T cell receptor (beta chain) was sequenced for a study of blood T cell repertoires in COVID-19. Study details: The United States, Italy and Spain provided the acute and convalescent COVID-19 samples. Nucleic acid was either cDNA or gDNA, and it came from T cells, B-cell-depleted T cells, or PBMCs.

The CDR3 extends over 17 amino acids. V was pared by 6 bases and J by 1 base, with 9 bases of the junction left unmatched. Per germline, CDR1 SGHTA and CDR2 FQGNSA. Produced via immunoSEQ multiplex PCR; TCRdb's table is partial and in-frame only. The sample shows over 75,000 clones, about 78% of them seen only once. The V gene is TRBV7-2, the J gene TRBJ2-4, with 10 bases aligning to TRBD1. The sample consisted of peripheral blood. This sequence was found in a human donor in a cohort sampled during active COVID-19. The CDR3: CASRRDRGPVAKNIQYF. In DNA form, the CDR3 reads TGTGCCAGCAGGCGCGACAGGGGGCCGGTGGCCAAAAACATTCAGTACTTC.